This is a list of T cell receptor beta chains from one sample in a study of graft-versus-host responses after intestinal transplantation. The table came from immunoSEQ multiplex PCR; TCRdb's copy has only in-frame clones and leaves some out. The sample carries some 110,000 clones, more than 90% recorded once. The antigens these receptors bind are not known. Sequenced material: unstimulated CD4+ T cells sorted from spleen or lymph node cells, taken before transplant. These receptor sequences come from a human donor who was the organ donor for an intestinal transplant. The CDR3 runs from the conserved cysteine through the conserved F or W. Each record gives: V gene, D gene, J gene, clone size, CDR3 DNA, CDR3 protein. D genes are given only for firm matches. Clone size is shown for a subset of rows, as once, few, many or a class of expanded clone.

v_gene: TRBV30
d_gene: TRBD2
j_gene: TRBJ2-7
abundance: NA
CDR3nt: TGTGCCTGGGCCCGCGGGAGCCACTACGAGCAGTACTTC
CDR3aa: CAWARGSHYEQYF

v_gene: TRBV7-2
d_gene: NA
j_gene: TRBJ2-3
abundance: NA
CDR3nt: TGTGCCAGCAGCAAGGGTAGCTCCGGGGGCACAGATACGCAGTATTTT
CDR3aa: CASSKGSSGGTDTQYF

v_gene: TRBV9
d_gene: NA
j_gene: TRBJ2-7
abundance: NA
CDR3nt: TGTGCCAGCAGCCGTGGGCGGGGTGACTACGAGCAGTACTTC
CDR3aa: CASSRGRGDYEQYF

v_gene: TRBV9
d_gene: TRBD2
j_gene: TRBJ2-1
abundance: NA
CDR3nt: TGTGCCAGCAGCGGGGGGACTAGCGGATACAATGAGCAGTTCTTC
CDR3aa: CASSGGTSGYNEQFF

v_gene: TRBV19
d_gene: TRBD1
j_gene: TRBJ1-1
abundance: NA
CDR3nt: TGTGCCAGTAGCTCGGGGCAGGGGGCCGTGAAGACTGAAGCTTTCTTT
CDR3aa: CASSSGQGAVKTEAFF

v_gene: TRBV7-9
d_gene: NA
j_gene: TRBJ2-3
abundance: NA
CDR3nt: TGTGCCAGCAGCTTACAAGATACGCAGTATTTT
CDR3aa: CASSLQDTQYF

v_gene: TRBV4-2
d_gene: NA
j_gene: TRBJ2-1
abundance: NA
CDR3nt: TGTGCCAGCAGCCAAGTGGGGTTGTATGAGCAGTTCTTC
CDR3aa: CASSQVGLYEQFF

v_gene: TRBV10-1
d_gene: NA
j_gene: TRBJ2-3
abundance: NA
CDR3nt: TGCGCCAGCAGTGAGTCGACCTCCATGGATACGCAGTATTTT
CDR3aa: CASSESTSMDTQYF

v_gene: TRBV20-1
d_gene: NA
j_gene: TRBJ2-7
abundance: few
CDR3nt: TGCAGTGTTAGTAGGGCCTACGAGCAGTACTTC
CDR3aa: CSVSRAYEQYF

v_gene: TRBV5-4
d_gene: TRBD2
j_gene: TRBJ2-5
abundance: NA
CDR3nt: TGTGCCAGCAGCTTGGCCGGACTAGTGGGCGAGACCCAGTACTTC
CDR3aa: CASSLAGLVGETQYF

v_gene: TRBV5-4
d_gene: TRBD2
j_gene: TRBJ2-5
abundance: NA
CDR3nt: TGTGCCAGCAGCGGAGTCCTAGCGGGAGTAGAGACCCAGTACTTC
CDR3aa: CASSGVLAGVETQYF

v_gene: TRBV28
d_gene: TRBD2
j_gene: TRBJ2-5
abundance: NA
CDR3nt: TGTGCCAGCAGTCCTGGATATGGGACTAGCGGGAGTTGGGCCGAAGAGACCCAGTACTTC
CDR3aa: CASSPGYGTSGSWAEETQYF

v_gene: TRBV18
d_gene: TRBD2
j_gene: TRBJ2-2
abundance: few
CDR3nt: TGTGCCAGCTCACCACTAGCGGGAAGCACCGGGGAGCTGTTTTTT
CDR3aa: CASSPLAGSTGELFF

v_gene: TRBV9
d_gene: NA
j_gene: TRBJ1-2
abundance: once
CDR3nt: TGTGCCAGCAGCGTAGGGGGGCCTAGTTATGGCTACACCTTC
CDR3aa: CASSVGGPSYGYTF

v_gene: TRBV28
d_gene: TRBD1
j_gene: TRBJ1-2
abundance: NA
CDR3nt: TGTGCCAGCAGGATACCCACAGGGGGCTATGGCTACACCTTC
CDR3aa: CASRIPTGGYGYTF

v_gene: TRBV12-5
d_gene: TRBD1
j_gene: TRBJ1-1
abundance: NA
CDR3nt: TGTGCTAGTGGTTTGGGCCAGGGGGCCATCACTGAAGCTTTCTTT
CDR3aa: CASGLGQGAITEAFF

v_gene: TRBV5-6
d_gene: TRBD2
j_gene: TRBJ2-4
abundance: NA
CDR3nt: TGTGCCAGCAGACTAGCGGGAGCCAAAAACATTCAGTACTTC
CDR3aa: CASRLAGAKNIQYF

v_gene: TRBV30
d_gene: NA
j_gene: TRBJ1-3
abundance: NA
CDR3nt: TGTGCCTGGGGCCTGTACTCTGGAAACACCATATATTTT
CDR3aa: CAWGLYSGNTIYF

v_gene: TRBV10-3
d_gene: NA
j_gene: TRBJ2-1
abundance: once
CDR3nt: TGTGCCATCAGTGAAATGGGACTGGGCAAATTCTACAATGAGCAGTTCTTC
CDR3aa: CAISEMGLGKFYNEQFF

v_gene: TRBV6-6
d_gene: TRBD2
j_gene: TRBJ2-7
abundance: NA
CDR3nt: TGTGCCAGCAGTTACACGGCGGGAGAGGGCGAGCAGTACTTC
CDR3aa: CASSYTAGEGEQYF

v_gene: TRBV2
d_gene: NA
j_gene: TRBJ2-7
abundance: once
CDR3nt: TGTGCCAGCAGGTACAGGGATCACGAGCAGTACTTC
CDR3aa: CASRYRDHEQYF

v_gene: TRBV9
d_gene: NA
j_gene: TRBJ2-1
abundance: NA
CDR3nt: TGTGCCAGCAGCGTAGCAGTTTCCTCCTACGATGAGCAGTTCTTC
CDR3aa: CASSVAVSSYDEQFF

v_gene: TRBV19
d_gene: NA
j_gene: TRBJ1-2
abundance: NA
CDR3nt: TGTGCCAGTAGTAGGGGAAAGGGTCGACGAGACTATGGCTACACCTTC
CDR3aa: CASSRGKGRRDYGYTF

v_gene: TRBV5-1
d_gene: NA
j_gene: TRBJ1-2
abundance: NA
CDR3nt: TGCGCCAGCAGTTTTGTAGGGGAGGGTGGCTACACCTTC
CDR3aa: CASSFVGEGGYTF

v_gene: TRBV7-5
d_gene: NA
j_gene: TRBJ2-7
abundance: NA
CDR3nt: TGTGCCGGAACCTACGAGCAGTACTTC
CDR3aa: CAGTYEQYF

v_gene: TRBV7-9
d_gene: TRBD2
j_gene: TRBJ2-2
abundance: once
CDR3nt: TGTGCCAGCAGCTGGACTAGCGGGAGCTCCGGGGAGCTGTTTTTT
CDR3aa: CASSWTSGSSGELFF

v_gene: TRBV9
d_gene: NA
j_gene: TRBJ2-5
abundance: NA
CDR3nt: TGTGCCAGCAGCGCCCATGGGGAAGAGACCCAGTACTTC
CDR3aa: CASSAHGEETQYF

v_gene: TRBV29-1
d_gene: NA
j_gene: TRBJ1-1
abundance: NA
CDR3nt: TGCAGCGTCGGTAGGGACACTGAAGCTTTCTTT
CDR3aa: CSVGRDTEAFF

v_gene: TRBV19
d_gene: TRBD1
j_gene: TRBJ1-1
abundance: NA
CDR3nt: TGTGCCAGTAACCCTCGGACAGGGCTCACTGAAGCTTTCTTT
CDR3aa: CASNPRTGLTEAFF

v_gene: TRBV4-3
d_gene: NA
j_gene: TRBJ1-1
abundance: NA
CDR3nt: TGCGCCAGCAGCCAAGTTCTGGACAAGGTCAACCCTGAAGCTTTCTTT
CDR3aa: CASSQVLDKVNPEAFF

v_gene: TRBV5-1
d_gene: TRBD1
j_gene: TRBJ1-1
abundance: once
CDR3nt: TGCGCCAGCAGCTGGACAGGGGGCCGAGACACTGAAGCTTTCTTT
CDR3aa: CASSWTGGRDTEAFF

v_gene: TRBV28
d_gene: NA
j_gene: TRBJ2-5
abundance: NA
CDR3nt: TGTGCCAGCAGTTCAGAGACCCAGTACTTC
CDR3aa: CASSSETQYF

v_gene: TRBV30
d_gene: NA
j_gene: TRBJ2-5
abundance: NA
CDR3nt: TGTGCCTGGAGTGTAGCCCAAGAGACCCAGTACTTC
CDR3aa: CAWSVAQETQYF

v_gene: TRBV19
d_gene: TRBD2
j_gene: TRBJ2-6
abundance: NA
CDR3nt: TGTGCCAGTAGTATGGCTAGCGGGAGGGCGTCGGGGGCCAACGTCCTGACTTTC
CDR3aa: CASSMASGRASGANVLTF

v_gene: TRBV15
d_gene: TRBD1
j_gene: TRBJ2-3
abundance: NA
CDR3nt: TGTGCCACCAGCAGAGGAGGACAGGGGTCGGATACGCAGTATTTT
CDR3aa: CATSRGGQGSDTQYF

v_gene: TRBV29-1
d_gene: NA
j_gene: TRBJ2-5
abundance: once
CDR3nt: TGCAGCGTCGGGCCGATGGGAGAAGAGACCCAGTACTTC
CDR3aa: CSVGPMGEETQYF